A selection of T cell receptor beta chains follows, all from one sample in a study of spatial heterogeneity in lung cancer. TCRdb re-analysed the 5' RACE reads in MiXCR, keeping a single row per CDR3 protein. The sample shows 6,500 to 8,000 distinct CDR3 sequences, less than 3.5% of them seen only once. The sequenced sample was lung tumor tissue, obtained at surgery. Source of these receptors: a male donor with early-stage non-small cell lung cancer. CDR3s include the opening cysteine and the closing phenylalanine or tryptophan. D genes are given only for firm matches. Size is stated for part of the rows, as once, few or many counts, or as a class when the clone is expanded.

size	J	V	D	DNA	CDR3
many	TRBJ1-1	TRBV6-5	TRBD1	TGTGCCAGCAGTTGGGCCGGGACAGGGGGTTATATGAACACTGAAGCTTTCTTT	CASSWAGTGGYMNTEAFF
many	TRBJ2-7	TRBV7-9	.	TGTGCCAGCAGCTCATCAGGCGAGCAGTACTTC	CASSSSGEQYF
many	TRBJ1-1	TRBV12-3/TRBV12-4	.	TGTGCCAGCAGTTTAAAGCAGTCCCTTAACACTGAAGCTTTCTTT	CASSLKQSLNTEAFF
many	TRBJ2-7	TRBV25-1	.	TGTGCCAGCAGTGAATTGGGGGGCGGTCCGCAAGAGCAGTACTTC	CASSELGGGPQEQYF
many	TRBJ2-3	TRBV7-3	.	TGTGCCAGCAGCTTACAGGTGGGGGGCGATACGCAGTATTTT	CASSLQVGGDTQYF
medium-sized	TRBJ1-4	TRBV21-1	.	TGTGCCAGCAGCCCACCGAGGGGAAAACTGTTTTTT	CASSPPRGKLFF
medium-sized	TRBJ2-7	TRBV20-1	TRBD2	TGCAGTGCTAGCGGGGGGGGATCCTACGAGCAGTACTTC	CSASGGGSYEQYF
many	TRBJ2-1	TRBV5-1	TRBD1	TGCGCCAGCAGCTCAACCACAGGGGGCTCCTACAATGAGCAGTTCTTC	CASSSTTGGSYNEQFF
.	TRBJ1-1	TRBV5-1	TRBD1	TGCGCCAGCAGCTCCCAGGGGGAGAACACTGAAGCTTTCTTT	CASSSQGENTEAFF
medium-sized	TRBJ2-1	TRBV20-1	TRBD2	TGCAGTGCTTCCGGGACTAGCGGGGGTAATGAGCAGTTCTTC	CSASGTSGGNEQFF
many	TRBJ2-5	TRBV18	.	TGTGCCAGCTCACTCTACCAAGAAAGCCAAGAGACCCAGTACTTC	CASSLYQESQETQYF
medium-sized	TRBJ1-1	TRBV7-8	TRBD1	TGTGCCAGCAGGGGAATACAGGGGGCAGGGACTGAAGCTTTCTTT	CASRGIQGAGTEAFF
medium-sized	TRBJ2-5	TRBV20-1	TRBD2	TGCAGTGCCGGTCTGGGACTAGCGGGGGCTGAGACCCAGTACTTC	CSAGLGLAGAETQYF
many	TRBJ1-4	TRBV10-2	.	TGCGCCAGCACCTCCCCAGGGGATGAAAAACTGTTTTTT	CASTSPGDEKLFF
medium-sized	TRBJ2-5	TRBV5-1	.	TGCGCCAGCAGCTTGCGAGGGGAGACCCAGTACTTC	CASSLRGETQYF
.	TRBJ2-5	TRBV30	TRBD1	TGTGCCTGGAGTGTACACCCAGGGGGCTGGGAGACCCAGTACTTC	CAWSVHPGGWETQYF
few	TRBJ2-7	TRBV27	.	TGTGCCAGCAGTTTAGAAGTCCGGTACGAGCAGTACTTC	CASSLEVRYEQYF
few	TRBJ2-7	TRBV5-1	.	TGCGCCAGCAGCTGCGGATTCGAGCAGTACTTC	CASSCGFEQYF
many	TRBJ2-1	TRBV28	.	TGTGCCAGCAGTTCCCCGGGATCTCATTTAGCAGGCTCCTACAATGAGCAGTTCTTC	CASSSPGSHLAGSYNEQFF
many	TRBJ2-1	TRBV29-1	.	TGCAGCGTTGAAGAGCCCCGGGGCAGTGAGCAGTTCTTC	CSVEEPRGSEQFF
.	TRBJ1-1	TRBV4-1	.	TGCGCCAGCAGCCAAGCTGGGTGGGGGGCGGCTGAAGCTTTCTTT	CASSQAGWGAAEAFF
many	TRBJ2-5	TRBV20-1	TRBD2	TGCAGTGCGGCGGGAGGGAACGGAGAGACCCAGTACTTC	CSAAGGNGETQYF
many	TRBJ1-1	TRBV20-1	.	TGCAGTGCTAGTCAGGCGGAGACAGAAGCTTTCTTT	CSASQAETEAFF
many	TRBJ2-1	TRBV11-1	.	TGTGCCAGCAGCTTAGTAGGGACTGGAGAGCAGTTCTTC	CASSLVGTGEQFF
many	TRBJ1-4	TRBV5-6	.	TGTGCCAGCAGCTTGGACCGACGCAATGAAAAACTGTTTTTT	CASSLDRRNEKLFF
few	TRBJ1-5	TRBV4-1	.	TGCGCCAGCAGCCAAGGTCCAGTCTATAGCAATCAGCCCCAGCATTTT	CASSQGPVYSNQPQHF
many	TRBJ2-5	TRBV11-2	TRBD2	TGTGCCAGCAGCTCCTTAGCGGGGGGAGAGACCCAGTACTTC	CASSSLAGGETQYF
few	TRBJ2-5	TRBV18	TRBD1	TGTGCCAGCTCACGACAGGGATTCGACCAAGAGACCCAGTACTTC	CASSRQGFDQETQYF
many	TRBJ2-7	TRBV10-3	.	TGTGCCATCTCAGCAGCCTACGAGCAGTACTTC	CAISAAYEQYF